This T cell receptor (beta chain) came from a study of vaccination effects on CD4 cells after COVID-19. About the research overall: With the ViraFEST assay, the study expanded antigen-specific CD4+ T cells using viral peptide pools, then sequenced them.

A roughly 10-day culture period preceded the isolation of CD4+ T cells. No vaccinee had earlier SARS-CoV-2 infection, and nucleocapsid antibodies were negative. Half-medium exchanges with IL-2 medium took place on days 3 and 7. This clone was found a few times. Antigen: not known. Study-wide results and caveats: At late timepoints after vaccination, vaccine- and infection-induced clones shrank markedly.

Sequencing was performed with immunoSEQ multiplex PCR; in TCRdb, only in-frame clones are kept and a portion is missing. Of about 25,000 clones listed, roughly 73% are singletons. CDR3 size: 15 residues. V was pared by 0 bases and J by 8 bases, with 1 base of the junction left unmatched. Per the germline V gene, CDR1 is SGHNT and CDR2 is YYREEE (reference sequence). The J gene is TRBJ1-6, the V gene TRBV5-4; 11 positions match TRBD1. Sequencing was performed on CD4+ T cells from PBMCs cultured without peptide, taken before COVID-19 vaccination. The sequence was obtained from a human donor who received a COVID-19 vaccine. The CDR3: CASSLEGQGDSPLHF. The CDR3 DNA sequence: TGTGCCAGCAGCTTGGAGGGACAGGGGGATTCACCCCTCCACTTT.